Listed below are T cell receptor beta chains from one sample, sequenced in a study of blood T cells in healthy people across ages. TCRdb recomputed calls from the 5' RACE reads with MiXCR, one row per CDR3 protein. The table lists around 850,000 distinct CDR3 sequences, 30% to 45% of them singletons. Sequenced material: blood. The receptors were gathered from a man aged 18 to 35 in good health. The CDR3 runs from the conserved cysteine through the conserved F or W. A clone size is listed for some rows: how often the clone was seen (once, few, many), or a class if it is expanded.

cdr3_aa clone_size v_call
CASSDPVEYNYGYTF . TRBV28
CSVAGVSSYNEQFF many TRBV29-1
CASSLGGNLPNEQFF . TRBV7-3
CASSVGTSDYEQYF few TRBV9
CASSHGPGLAGVYQWGEQFF few TRBV4-1
CASSPTGDLRVQTYEQYF . TRBV5-6
CASSLRQGSYNEQFF . TRBV7-3
CASSVDVKGANSPLHF . TRBV9
CASSLLPTDTQYF many TRBV5-1
CASGSGNQPQHF many TRBV12-5
CASSPNGLAGRQETQYF . TRBV27
CASSPSSGGPADTQYF few TRBV3-1
CASSVVGGYYGYTF . TRBV12-3/TRBV12-4
CASSRGTGYEQYF . TRBV12-3/TRBV12-4
CASRHPGLAGGTNTGELFF . TRBV6-2/TRBV6-3
CASSLGGNLLGSNSPLHF few TRBV7-9
CSVEARPQGENTEAFF . TRBV29-1
CASSYAAGASYNEQYF . TRBV27
CASSFPSRGLNEQYF . TRBV27
CSARAGSAGGMNTEAFF . TRBV20-1
CSASPLLAHLGEQFF many TRBV20-1
CACSLDGGGDYGYTF . TRBV7-2
CASSQAPPDTQYF many TRBV4-2
CASSLAPGGANYGYTF . TRBV7-2
CASTRGADTQYF few TRBV28
CASSSSTGNYGYTF many TRBV7-2
CASSAGLASREKLFF . TRBV9
CASSLSVTQYF . TRBV11-2
CASRATGVLTPLHF . TRBV2
CASSLSPFVGNQETQYF . TRBV5-1
CASTLGVNSYNEQFF many TRBV12-3/TRBV12-4
CSVGGRISHGKFF . TRBV29-1
CASSLAGDEQFF many TRBV12-3/TRBV12-4
CASSRDGLSSYEQYF many TRBV12-3/TRBV12-4
CSASPVSYEQYF many TRBV20-1
CASSQDWSGWIDIQYF many TRBV4-3
CASSHIGAFTEAFF . TRBV4-1
CASSQVKGIGELFF . TRBV4-3
CSVEDRGSYTF . TRBV29-1
CSVEDTGGTYEQYF . TRBV29-1
CASSVATTDRAGNEQFF few TRBV9
CASSLRGPEETQYF few TRBV7-6
CASSLRGRAGELFF few TRBV27
CSVRQGYYEQYF few TRBV20-1
CAWSEDPIVTLHF few TRBV30
CASGSLLELFF . TRBV3-1
CASRFQGASETQYF . TRBV5-1
CASSQSPDSGANVLTF few TRBV12-3/TRBV12-4